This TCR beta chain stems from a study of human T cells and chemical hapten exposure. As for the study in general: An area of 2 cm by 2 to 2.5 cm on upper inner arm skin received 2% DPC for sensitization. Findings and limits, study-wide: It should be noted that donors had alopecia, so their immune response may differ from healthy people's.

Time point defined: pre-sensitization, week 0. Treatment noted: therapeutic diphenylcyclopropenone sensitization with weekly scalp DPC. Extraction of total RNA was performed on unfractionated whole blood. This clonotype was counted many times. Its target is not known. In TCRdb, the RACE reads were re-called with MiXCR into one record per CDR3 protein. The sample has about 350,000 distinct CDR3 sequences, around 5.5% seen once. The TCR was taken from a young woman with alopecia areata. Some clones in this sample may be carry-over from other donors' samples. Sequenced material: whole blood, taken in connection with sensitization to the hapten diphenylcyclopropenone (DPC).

The CDR3 sequence is CSVLPGTDTQYF. Written as DNA, the CDR3 is TGCAGCGTCCTACCCGGCACAGATACGCAGTATTTT. This chain joins TRBV29-1 and TRBJ2-3; D is uncertain. Germline V lookup: CDR1 SQVTM, CDR2 ANQGSEA. V lost 6 bases and J 1 base, leaving 8 bases between the germline ends. The CDR3 runs 12 residues.